This T cell receptor beta chain was captured in a study of CD8+ T cells in alopecia areata. Study context: Twice daily, treated patients received 5 to 10 mg of oral tofacitinib.

V gave up 2 bases and J gave up 9 bases, with 8 bases separating them. This CDR3 is built from 12 residues. Germline V gives CDR1 SEHNR, CDR2 FQNEAQ (reference sequence). cDNA prepared by RNA extraction and subsequent reverse transcription served as the template for sequencing. TCRdb keeps only in-frame clones here, not all; method: immunoSEQ multiplex PCR. This table holds some 7,500 clones, 55% found once. Peripheral blood, together with lesional scalp punch biopsies, was collected from alopecia areata patients. This chain links TRBV7-9 with TRBJ2-1; D assignment may be TRBD1 or TRBD2 (5 bases each). The origin of this receptor is a human donor with alopecia areata. The source was skin, collected at week 0. CDR3 protein: CASSLRGPEQFF. CDR3 sequence (DNA): TGTGCCAGCAGCTTACGGGGACCTGAGCAGTTCTTC.